This T cell receptor (beta chain) stems from a study of T-cell memory formation after mild COVID-19. TCRdb processed the 5' RACE reads anew with MiXCR; each CDR3 protein has one entry. The repertoire holds a few hundred thousand distinct CDR3 sequences, with approximately 27% as singletons. Germline V gene lookup returns CDR1 SEHNR and CDR2 FQNEAQ (reference sequence). There are 12 residues in the CDR3. V was cut by 5 bases and J by 5 bases, with 10 bases left in between. Findings and caveats of the study: Clones that shrank (day 15 to 85) were balanced CD4/CD8, whereas later expanders leaned CD4+. Second-wave clones that peaked on day 37 lacked confirmed SARS-CoV-2 specificity. Detection of some responders pre-infection suggested pre-existing cross-reactive memory T cells participated.

This clonotype was picked up a small number of times. Its antigen is currently unknown. The origin of this receptor is an adult woman who had mild COVID-19 (a few samples of this study predate the infection). Cell type and time point are not known. Source material: PBMCs or a T cell subset sorted from them (not recorded which). J is TRBJ2-7 and V is TRBV7-9; TRBD2 is a possible D gene (5 bases). This chain's CDR3 is CASSPGGHEQYF. In nucleotides, the CDR3 is TGTGCCAGCAGCCCTGGAGGTCACGAGCAGTACTTC.